This is a list of T cell receptor beta chains from one sample in a study of blood T cell repertoires in COVID-19. Repertoires were generated with immunoSEQ multiplex PCR, while TCRdb's copy carries only in-frame clones and drops some. The table lists over 70,000 clones, 80% of them singletons. What was sequenced was peripheral blood. The receptors were sampled from a woman between 65 and 79 years old with acute or convalescent COVID-19. Each CDR3 is given with its conserved first and last residue. The D gene is left open where the match is weak. Expanded clones are given a class, and other clones once, few, many or no size at all.

abundance	v_gene	d_gene	j_gene	CDR3nt	CDR3aa
NA	TRBV5-5	NA	TRBJ1-4	TGTGCCAGCAGCTCCTTACCCCGACTAGATGAAAAACTGTTTTTT	CASSSLPRLDEKLFF
NA	TRBV11-2	NA	TRBJ2-1	TGTGCCAGCAGCCAAAACAGGGAGATTCCTAACAATGAGCAGTTCTTC	CASSQNREIPNNEQFF
once	TRBV5-6	NA	TRBJ2-5	TGTGCCAGCAGCTATGGGGACACCCTATGGCAGACCCAGTACTTC	CASSYGDTLWQTQYF
NA	TRBV9	NA	TRBJ2-1	TGTGCCAGCAGCGTAGAAGGGGAAGGGTACAATGAGCAGTTCTTC	CASSVEGEGYNEQFF
NA	TRBV19	NA	TRBJ2-5	TGTGCCAGTGGACATCCGGGTACAGGAGAAGGGGGAAAGTACTTC	CASGHPGTGEGGKYF
NA	TRBV14	NA	TRBJ1-2	TGTGCCAGCAGCCAAGTTCTCCTCTATGGCTACACCTTC	CASSQVLLYGYTF
NA	TRBV19	NA	TRBJ1-3	TGTGCCAGTAGTATGGTGGACCTGACAGGCAACAGCAACACCATATATTTT	CASSMVDLTGNSNTIYF
NA	TRBV5-1	TRBD2	TRBJ2-3	TGCGCCAGCAGGATCTACGGGACTAGCGGACAACATAGCACAGATACGCAGTATTTT	CASRIYGTSGQHSTDTQYF
NA	TRBV3-1/TRBV3-2	NA	TRBJ1-3	TGTGCCAGCAGCCAATGGAGGGTAGGTGGAAACACCATATATTTT	CASSQWRVGGNTIYF
NA	TRBV18	NA	TRBJ2-3	TGTGCCAGCTCACCCATTAGCACCACAGATACGCAGTATTTT	CASSPISTTDTQYF
once	TRBV29-1	TRBD1	TRBJ1-2	TGCAGCGTTGTTACAGGGGTAAATGGCTACACCTTC	CSVVTGVNGYTF
once	TRBV7-9	NA	TRBJ1-1	TGTGCCAGCAGCGGGGACTCGGTCACTGAAGCTTTCTTT	CASSGDSVTEAFF
NA	TRBV7-9	TRBD1	TRBJ1-1	TGTGCCAGCAGCTTAGGGGACAGGATAATGAACACTGAAGCTTTCTTT	CASSLGDRIMNTEAFF
NA	TRBV28	NA	TRBJ1-2	TGTGCCAGCACCGGGACATTATTTGGCTACACCTTC	CASTGTLFGYTF
once	TRBV5-5	TRBD1	TRBJ1-5	TGTGCCAGCAGCTGGGGACAGATCAATCAGCCCCAGCATTTT	CASSWGQINQPQHF
NA	TRBV28	NA	TRBJ1-2	TGTGCCAGCGACAGTCGCTATGGCTACACCTTC	CASDSRYGYTF